Shown below are 21 T cell receptor beta chains from a single sample sequenced in a study of blood T cell repertoires in COVID-19. TCRdb keeps only in-frame clones here, not all; method: immunoSEQ multiplex PCR. The table lists 250,000 or so clones, more than 85% of them singletons. The sample was PBMCs or T cells enriched from blood (not recorded which). Receptors originate from a woman between 50 and 59 years old who had recovered from COVID-19.

The chain joins TRBV7-9 to TRBJ1-5, with TRBD1 identical over 8 bases. Losses at the gene ends were 5 bases for V and 6 bases for J; bases not matched to a gene: 6. The CDR3 contains 14 residues. Germline V gene data show CDR1 as SEHNR and CDR2 as FQNEAQ (reference sequence). CDR3 sequence: CASSSGTGGQPQHF. The CDR3, as DNA: TGTGCCAGCAGCAGTGGGACAGGTGGTCAGCCCCAGCATTTT.

V usage is TRBV5-6 and J usage is TRBJ2-7; tentatively, D is TRBD1 (6 bases). CDR3 size: 15 residues. From germline, CDR1 is SGHDT and CDR2 YYEEEE. The germline V and J ends were trimmed by 4 bases and 2 bases, with 16 bases remaining between them. CDR3 sequence: CASSRAGVTAYEQYF. The CDR3, as DNA: TGTGCCAGCAGCAGAGCAGGGGTCACGGCCTACGAGCAGTACTTC.

The rearrangement uses TRBV28 and TRBJ2-5; D is perhaps TRBD1 (6 bases). The CDR3 is 15 amino acids. V shed 8 bases and J shed 4 bases, with 20 bases lying between them. Germline CDR1 is MDHEN and CDR2 is SYDVKM. The CDR3 coding sequence is TGTGCCAGCGAAACTAGGGGGTCAGGTAGAGAGACCCAGTACTTC. This codes for CASETRGSGRETQYF.

CDR3 coding DNA: TGTGCCAGCAGCGTAGGCCCCCTAGCCCCCCGGTTGTCCACCGGGGAGCTGTTTTTT. As protein: CASSVGPLAPRLSTGELFF. V is TRBV9 and J is TRBJ2-2, with D maybe TRBD2 (5 bases). The germline V and J ends were trimmed by 0 bases and 4 bases, with 22 bases remaining between them. The CDR3 loop spans 19 amino acids. Germline V gene sequence: CDR1 SGDLS, CDR2 YYNGEE.

CDR3 residues: CASSLQSGHGGYTF. CDR3 sequence (DNA): TGTGCCAGCAGTCTCCAGAGCGGGCACGGTGGCTACACCTTC. The chain couples TRBV28 to TRBJ1-2; D is ambiguous. The CDR3 totals 14 residues. Looked up from germline, CDR1 is MDHEN and CDR2 is SYDVKM. Trimming stripped 5 bases from V and 7 bases from J, with 17 bases between.

The chain has TRBV25-1 and TRBJ1-1; TRBD1 agrees at 8 bases. This CDR3 has 15 residues. Unmatched junction bases numbered 7, after V lost 4 bases and J lost 3 bases. CDR1 and CDR2 (germline): MGHDK, SYGVNS. In DNA, the CDR3 is TGTGCCAGCAGTGCCTCGGACAGGGTAGACACTGAAGCTTTCTTT. Its protein is CASSASDRVDTEAFF.

The chain combines TRBV3-1 (or the pseudogene TRBV3-2) with TRBJ2-1, with 9 nucleotides matching TRBD1. The CDR3 has 18 amino acids. The V gene end was trimmed by 4 bases and the J gene end by 3 bases; junction bases not matched to a gene: 13. The germline V gene encodes CDR1 LGHDT and CDR2 YNNKEL (reference sequence). The CDR3 bases are TGTGCCAGCAGCCCCTCCCCGGGACAGGGATATCTCTACAATGAGCAGTTCTTC. Translated, it gives CASSPSPGQGYLYNEQFF.

The chain carries TRBV28 and TRBJ2-3; a possible D gene is TRBD2 (5 bases). This CDR3 contains 15 residues. Germline V gives CDR1 MDHEN, CDR2 SYDVKM. V lost 5 bases and J lost 3, with 15 bases in between. DNA of the CDR3: TGTGCCAGCAGTCTACCTGGGAGTCGGACAGATACGCAGTATTTT. Amino acid sequence: CASSLPGSRTDTQYF.

This chain joins TRBV5-1 and TRBJ2-2; the D is unclear. CDR1 is SGHRS and CDR2 is YFSETQ in the germline V gene. The CDR3 is 15 amino acids. The V end lost 5 bases, the J end lost 2 bases, and 13 bases lay between the germline ends. DNA for the CDR3: TGCGCCAGCAGGACTGACCCGATTAACACCGGGGAGCTGTTTTTT. Its translation is CASRTDPINTGELFF.

The chain couples TRBV28 to TRBJ1-4; no clear D gene. This CDR3 is built from 13 residues. Germline V gives CDR1 MDHEN, CDR2 SYDVKM. Trimming cost V 3 bases and J 7 bases, with 9 bases left between them. The DNA of the CDR3 is TGTGCCAGCAGTTTGAGGGCAAGTGAAAAACTGTTTTTT. Amino acid sequence: CASSLRASEKLFF.

The chain carries TRBV28 and TRBJ1-1; 9 bases line up with TRBD1. The V segment lost 6 bases and the J segment 1 base; nucleotides outside the gene matches: 9. The germline CDR1 and CDR2 sequences are MDHEN and SYDVKM. The CDR3 contains 16 residues. The CDR3, as DNA: TGTGCCAGCAGCGTACCCGGGACAGGGAGGAACACTGAAGCTTTCTTT. This gives the protein CASSVPGTGRNTEAFF.

V is TRBV19 and J is TRBJ1-4; 8 bases map to TRBD1. Germline V gives CDR1 LNHDA, CDR2 SQIVND (reference sequence). The J segment lost 12 bases and the V segment lost 6 bases, leaving 12 bases of the junction unmatched. The CDR3 extends over 14 amino acids. CDR3 coding DNA: TGTGCCAGTAGCCTGGGACAGGCGGGGGTTGAACTGTTTTTT. It specifies CASSLGQAGVELFF.

J is TRBJ1-2 and V is TRBV7-2; D is unresolved. Trimming removed 1 base from V and 4 bases from J, with 16 bases in between. The germline V gene has CDR1 SGHTA and CDR2 FQGNSA. CDR3 length: 16 residues. CDR3 residues: CASSLGFGLSGYGYTF. CDR3 nucleotide sequence: TGTGCCAGCAGCTTAGGTTTCGGATTATCAGGCTATGGCTACACCTTC.

In this sample, this clone turned up once. This chain joins TRBV27 and TRBJ2-3; 11 nucleotides agree with TRBD2. Germline-derived CDR1 and CDR2 are MNHEY and SMNVEV (reference sequence). The CDR3 extends over 15 amino acids. V lost 6 bases and J lost 2; bases outside the gene matches: 4. CDR3 region: CASRRLAGLTDTQYF. CDR3 in DNA: TGTGCCAGCAGACGACTAGCGGGACTCACAGATACGCAGTATTTT.

The count of this clone is one. The V gene is TRBV7-2, the J gene TRBJ2-5; D is undetermined. The CDR3 is 16 residues long. V was clipped by 0 bases and J by 5 bases, with 16 bases between them. Germline values: CDR1 SGHTA, CDR2 FQGNSA. CDR3 nucleotide sequence: TGTGCCAGCAGCTTAGCACTTACCAGTATCGGGGAGACCCAGTACTTC. It codes for CASSLALTSIGETQYF.

The J gene is TRBJ1-3, the V gene TRBV7-2; D is unclear. The CDR3 consists of 16 residues. Looked up from germline, CDR1 is SGHTA and CDR2 is FQGNSA. V lost 1 base, J lost 0 bases, and 10 bases lay in between. The CDR3 spells CASSLVMPGSGNTIYF. CDR3 nucleotides: TGTGCCAGCAGCTTAGTTATGCCGGGCTCTGGAAACACCATATATTTT. Full variable domain (rest looked up from reference TRBV7-2 and TRBJ1-3): GAGVSQSPSNKVTEKGKDVELRCDPISGHTALYWYRQSLGQGLEFLIYFQGNSAPDKSGLPSDRFSAERTGGSVSTLTIQRTQQEDSAVYLCASSLVMPGSGNTIYFGEGSWLTVV.

V gene TRBV27 combines with J gene TRBJ1-6, with TRBD1 matching over 7 bases. The CDR3 runs to 14 residues. Germline CDR1 MNHEY, CDR2 SMNVEV (reference sequence). V shed 8 bases, J shed 9 bases, and the junction held 10 bases outside the gene matches. The CDR3, as DNA: TGTGCCAGCCGTGTTTTAGGGGGCTCTTCACCCCTCCACTTT. Translating it yields CASRVLGGSSPLHF.

The chain combines TRBV15 with TRBJ1-5; 7 nucleotides agree with TRBD1. Losses at the gene ends were 1 base for V and 0 bases for J; bases not matched to a gene: 3. This CDR3 is 16 amino acids long. Germline-derived CDR1 and CDR2 are LNHNV and YYDKDF (reference sequence). The CDR3 DNA sequence: TGTGCCACCAGCAGAGGACAGGGAATTAGCAATCAGCCCCAGCATTTT. This codes for CATSRGQGISNQPQHF. Full variable domain (outside the CDR3, taken from reference TRBV15 and TRBJ1-5): DAMVIQNPRYQVTQFGKPVTLSCSQTLNHNVMYWYQQKSSQAPKLLFHYYDKDFNNEADTPDNFQSRRPNTSFCFLDIRSPGLGDTAMYLCATSRGQGISNQPQHFGDGTRLSIL.

The chain couples TRBV19 to TRBJ2-5; tentative D call: TRBD1 (5 bases). The CDR3 has 13 amino acids. Germline loops: CDR1 LNHDA, CDR2 SQIVND (reference sequence). The germline V and J ends were trimmed by 5 bases and 2 bases, with 9 bases remaining between them. The chain's CDR3 is CASSLHRQETQYF. Written as DNA, the CDR3 is TGTGCCAGTAGTCTCCACAGGCAAGAGACCCAGTACTTC.

The chain carries TRBV5-1 and TRBJ1-2; D is uncertain. V was clipped by 2 bases and J by 8 bases, with 19 bases between them. Germline loops: CDR1 SGHRS, CDR2 YFSETQ. The CDR3 runs 15 residues. CDR3 sequence reads: CASSFRAGTGNGYTF. CDR3 in DNA: TGCGCCAGCAGCTTTCGGGCGGGTACTGGCAACGGCTACACCTTC. The full variable domain, completed using reference TRBV5-1 and TRBJ1-2, is KAGVTQTPRYLIKTRGQQVTLSCSPISGHRSVSWYQQTPGQGLQFLFEYFSETQRNKGNFPGRFSGRQFSNSRSEMNVSTLELGDSALYLCASSFRAGTGNGYTFGSGTRLTVV.

Only a few counts were recorded for this clone. The V and J genes are TRBV4-2 and TRBJ1-4; 7 nucleotides line up with TRBD1. This CDR3 region has 16 residues. Germline V gene sequence: CDR1 LGHNA, CDR2 YNFKEQ. Trimming cost V 2 bases and J 2 bases; bases outside gene matches: 5. The CDR3 reads CASSQPGQETNEKLFF. The CDR3 nucleotides are TGTGCCAGCAGCCAACCTGGACAGGAGACTAATGAAAAACTGTTTTTT.